The sequence of this T cell receptor (beta chain) was determined in a study of OX40 agonist ivuxolimab in advanced cancers. In the study overall: Treatment received earlier with anti-PD-1, anti-PD-L1 or anti-CTLA-4 agents was allowed, and 40% had some.

Broader study findings: CD4+ and CD8+ T cells in blood underwent clonal expansion by week 6 at 0.1 to 3.0 mg/kg. In CD8+ T cells, expanded clones were on average more numerous than in CD4+.

Regarding this clone: What it recognizes is unknown.

The germline V gene encodes CDR1 SEHNR and CDR2 FQNEAQ (reference sequence). The CDR3 totals 15 residues. V was clipped by 3 bases and J by 8 bases, with 16 bases between them. Produced via immunoSEQ multiplex PCR; TCRdb's table is partial and in-frame only. In the table there are around 85,000 clones, about 90% of which are singletons. The sample consisted of CD4+ or CD8+ T cells sorted from blood, taken in a trial of the OX40 agonist ivuxolimab. This chain uses TRBV7-9 with TRBJ1-4; TRBD1 might be the D (5 bases). The source of this sequence is an adult with an advanced solid tumor such as melanoma, head and neck, liver or kidney cancer. In nucleotides, the CDR3 is TGTGCCAGCAGCTTTTCGTGGGCAGGGACGGAAAAACTGTTTTTT. Its translation: CASSFSWAGTEKLFF.